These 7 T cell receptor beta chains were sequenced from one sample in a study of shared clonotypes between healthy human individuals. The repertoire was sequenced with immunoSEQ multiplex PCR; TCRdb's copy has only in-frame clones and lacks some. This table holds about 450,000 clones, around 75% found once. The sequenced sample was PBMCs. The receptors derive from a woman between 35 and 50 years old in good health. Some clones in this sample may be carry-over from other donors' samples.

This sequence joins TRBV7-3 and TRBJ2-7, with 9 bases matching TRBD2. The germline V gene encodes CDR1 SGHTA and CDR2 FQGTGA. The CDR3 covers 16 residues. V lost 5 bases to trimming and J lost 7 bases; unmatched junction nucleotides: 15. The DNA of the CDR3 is TGTGCCAGCAGCAAGACAGTAGCGGGAGCCCCCTCAGAGCAGTACTTC. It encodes CASSKTVAGAPSEQYF. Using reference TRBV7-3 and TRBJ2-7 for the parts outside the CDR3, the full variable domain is GAGVSQTPSNKVTEKGKYVELRCDPISGHTALYWYRQSLGQGPEFLIYFQGTGAADDSGLPNDRFFAVRPEGSVSTLKIQRTERGDSAVYLCASSKTVAGAPSEQYFGPGTRLTVT.

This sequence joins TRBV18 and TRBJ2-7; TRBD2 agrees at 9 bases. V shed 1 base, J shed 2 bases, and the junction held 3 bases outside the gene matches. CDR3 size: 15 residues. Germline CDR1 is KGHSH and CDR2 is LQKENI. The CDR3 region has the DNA TGTGCCAGCTCACCACTGGCGGGAGGGCCCTACGAGCAGTACTTC. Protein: CASSPLAGGPYEQYF. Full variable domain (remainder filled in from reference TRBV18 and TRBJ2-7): NAGVMQNPRHLVRRRGQEARLRCSPMKGHSHVYWYRQLPEEGLKFMVYLQKENIIDESGMPKERFSAEFPKEGPSILRIQQVVRGDSAAYFCASSPLAGGPYEQYFGPGTRLTVT.

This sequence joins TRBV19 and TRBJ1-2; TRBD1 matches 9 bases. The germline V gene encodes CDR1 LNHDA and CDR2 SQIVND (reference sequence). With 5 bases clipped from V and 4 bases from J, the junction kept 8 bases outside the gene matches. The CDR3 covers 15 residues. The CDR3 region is CASSLMDRGPYGYTF. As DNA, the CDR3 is TGTGCCAGTAGTCTAATGGACAGGGGACCCTATGGCTACACCTTC.

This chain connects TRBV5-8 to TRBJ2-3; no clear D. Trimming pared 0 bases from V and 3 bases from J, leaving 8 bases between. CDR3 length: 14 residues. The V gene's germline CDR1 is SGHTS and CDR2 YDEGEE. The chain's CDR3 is CASSLEIRTDTQYF. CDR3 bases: TGTGCCAGCAGCTTGGAGATCAGAACAGATACGCAGTATTTT.

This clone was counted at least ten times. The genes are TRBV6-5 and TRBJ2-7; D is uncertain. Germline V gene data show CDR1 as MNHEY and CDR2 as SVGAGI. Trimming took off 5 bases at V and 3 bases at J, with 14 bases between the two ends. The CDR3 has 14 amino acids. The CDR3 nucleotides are TGTGCCAGCAGTCCCTTAGCCTCATTCTACGAGCAGTACTTC. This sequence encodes CASSPLASFYEQYF.

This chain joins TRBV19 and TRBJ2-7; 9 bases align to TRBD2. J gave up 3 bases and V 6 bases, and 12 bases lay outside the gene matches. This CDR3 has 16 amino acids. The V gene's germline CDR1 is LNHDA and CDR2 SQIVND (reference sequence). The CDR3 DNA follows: TGTGCCAGTAGGGGTCTGGCGGGAGGGACCCACTACGAGCAGTACTTC. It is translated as CASRGLAGGTHYEQYF.

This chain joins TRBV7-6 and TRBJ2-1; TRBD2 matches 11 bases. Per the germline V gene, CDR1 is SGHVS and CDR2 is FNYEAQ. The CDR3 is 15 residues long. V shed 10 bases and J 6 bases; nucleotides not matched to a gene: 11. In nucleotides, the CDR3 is TGTGCCACCAACCTTCTAGCGGGAGGTGGCAATGAGCAGTTCTTC. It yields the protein CATNLLAGGGNEQFF.